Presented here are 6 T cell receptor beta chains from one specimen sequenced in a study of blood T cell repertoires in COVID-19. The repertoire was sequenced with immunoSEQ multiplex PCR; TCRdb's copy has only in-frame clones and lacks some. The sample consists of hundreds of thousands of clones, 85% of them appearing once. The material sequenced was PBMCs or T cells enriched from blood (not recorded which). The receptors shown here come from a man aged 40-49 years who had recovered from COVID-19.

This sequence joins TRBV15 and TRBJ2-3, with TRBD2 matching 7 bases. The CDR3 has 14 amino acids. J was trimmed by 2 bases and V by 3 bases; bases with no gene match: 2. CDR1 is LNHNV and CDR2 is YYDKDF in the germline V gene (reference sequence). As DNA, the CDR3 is TGTGCCACCAGCAGGGGAGGGGCCACAGATACGCAGTATTTT. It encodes CATSRGGATDTQYF.

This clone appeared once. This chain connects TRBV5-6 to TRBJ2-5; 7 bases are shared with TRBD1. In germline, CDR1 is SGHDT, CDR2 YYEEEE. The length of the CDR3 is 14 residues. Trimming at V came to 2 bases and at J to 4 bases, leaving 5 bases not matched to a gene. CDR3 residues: CASSFGTEIETQYF. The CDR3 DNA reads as TGTGCCAGCAGCTTTGGGACAGAGATAGAGACCCAGTACTTC.

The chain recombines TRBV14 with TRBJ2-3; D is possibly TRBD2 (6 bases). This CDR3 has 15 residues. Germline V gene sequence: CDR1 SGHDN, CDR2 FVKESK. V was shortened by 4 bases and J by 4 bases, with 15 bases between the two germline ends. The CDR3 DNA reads TGTGCCAGCAGCCCCCCTGCGGGGTCATCAGATACGCAGTATTTT. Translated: CASSPPAGSSDTQYF.

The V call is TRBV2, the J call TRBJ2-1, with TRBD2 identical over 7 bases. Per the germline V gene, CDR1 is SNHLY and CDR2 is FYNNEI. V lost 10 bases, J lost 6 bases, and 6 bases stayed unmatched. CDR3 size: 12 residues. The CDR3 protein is CANLGLLNEQFF. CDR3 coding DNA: TGTGCCAACTTGGGACTACTCAATGAGCAGTTCTTC.

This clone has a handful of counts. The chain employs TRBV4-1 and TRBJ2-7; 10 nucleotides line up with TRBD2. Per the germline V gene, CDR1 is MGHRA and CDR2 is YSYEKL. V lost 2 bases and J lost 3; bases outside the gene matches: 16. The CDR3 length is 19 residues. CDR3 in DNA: TGCGCCAGCAGCCAACTTAGAACCCCGGGACTAGCGCCGGACTACGAGCAGTACTTC. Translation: CASSQLRTPGLAPDYEQYF.

CDR3 sequence: CASTPGLAERYNEQFF. DNA for the CDR3: TGTGCCAGCACCCCCGGACTAGCGGAACGCTACAATGAGCAGTTCTTC. The rearrangement joins TRBV4-2 to TRBJ2-1; TRBD2 matches 10 bases. Losses at the gene ends were 7 bases for V and 3 bases for J; bases not matched to a gene: 9. This CDR3 region has 16 residues. Germline V CDR1 and CDR2: LGHNA, YNFKEQ.